This T cell receptor (beta chain) was recovered during a study of T-cell memory formation after mild COVID-19. At the level of the study: Each donor largely had its own TCR clusters.

TCRdb processed the 5' RACE reads anew with MiXCR; each CDR3 protein has one entry. The sample carries around 370,000 distinct CDR3 sequences, 21% recorded once. In this sample, this clonotype turned up a few times. Its antigen remains unidentified. Study results and limitations: In pre-infection memory, a portion of responding clones appeared, which suggested that cross-reactive memory joined. There was a balanced CD4/CD8 profile in clones contracting day 15 to 85, and later expanders leaned CD4+.

Germline V gene data show CDR1 as SGHTS and CDR2 as YDEGEE. CDR3 length equals 17 residues. V dropped 4 bases and J dropped 0; count of bases not matched to a gene: 8. The genes are TRBV5-8 and TRBJ1-5, with TRBD1 identical over 9 bases. Input material: PBMCs or a T cell subset sorted from them (not recorded which). This sequence was found in an adult woman who had mild COVID-19 (a few samples of this study predate the infection). Cell type and time point are not known. Here the CDR3 reads CASSGGTGIPSNQPQHF. The CDR3 DNA is TGTGCCAGCAGCGGCGGGACAGGGATACCTAGCAATCAGCCCCAGCATTTT. The whole variable domain, remainder taken from reference TRBV5-8 and TRBJ1-5, is EAGVTQSPTHLIKTRGQQATLRCSPISGHTSVYWYQQALGLGLQFLLWYDEGEERNRGNFPPRFSGRQFPNYSSELNVNALELEDSALYLCASSGGTGIPSNQPQHFGDGTRLSIL.